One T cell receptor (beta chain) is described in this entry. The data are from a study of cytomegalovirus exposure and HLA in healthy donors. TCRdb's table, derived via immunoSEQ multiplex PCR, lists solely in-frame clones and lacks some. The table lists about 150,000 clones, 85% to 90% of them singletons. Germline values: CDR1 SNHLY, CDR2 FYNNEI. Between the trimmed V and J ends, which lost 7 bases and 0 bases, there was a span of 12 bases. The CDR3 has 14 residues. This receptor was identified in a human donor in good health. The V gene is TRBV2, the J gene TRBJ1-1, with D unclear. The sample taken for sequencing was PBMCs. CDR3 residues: CASNVRRLNTEAFF. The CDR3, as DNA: TGTGCCAGCAACGTCAGGCGCCTGAACACTGAAGCTTTCTTT.